Presented here are 7 T cell receptor beta chains from one specimen sequenced in a study of chemoradiotherapy in HPV16-positive cancers. Generated by immunoSEQ multiplex PCR, the TCRdb table keeps only in-frame clones and is missing some. This repertoire shows some 930 clones, approximately 84% found once; its top ten account for about 11%. The material was tumor tissue, obtained from a patient who underwent chemoradiotherapy. The receptor set was obtained from a human donor with HPV-associated anogenital cancer.

The chain combines TRBV7-3 with TRBJ1-6; tentatively, D is TRBD1 (6 bases). The length of the CDR3 is 15 residues. V gave up 2 bases and J gave up 6 bases, with 11 bases separating them. The V gene's germline CDR1 is SGHTA and CDR2 FQGTGA. The CDR3 protein is CASSLFGRGNSPLHF. The CDR3 coding sequence is TGTGCCAGCAGCTTATTTGGCAGGGGTAATTCACCCCTCCACTTT.

V and J are TRBV5-1 and TRBJ2-7; D uncertain. The germline V gene encodes CDR1 SGHRS and CDR2 YFSETQ. Trimming pared 0 bases from V and 2 bases from J, leaving 15 bases between. This CDR3 is built from 16 residues. CDR3 DNA sequence: TGCGCCAGCAGCTTGGCGGGTGGGCAGGTAACCTACGAGCAGTACTTC. Translation gives CASSLAGGQVTYEQYF.

V and J are TRBV7-9 and TRBJ1-4, with TRBD1 matching over 10 bases. This CDR3 has 16 residues. The V and J ends lost 4 bases and 6 bases, in that order; junction bases with no gene match: 8. Germline V CDR1 and CDR2: SEHNR, FQNEAQ (reference sequence). CDR3 residues: CASSSSSGTGDEKLFF. The CDR3 nucleotides read TGTGCCAGCAGCTCCAGTTCCGGGACAGGGGATGAAAAACTGTTTTTT.

The rearrangement uses TRBV2 and TRBJ1-2; D unclear. The CDR3 consists of 14 residues. V dropped 5 bases and J dropped 8 bases, with 18 bases sitting between them. Germline CDR1 and CDR2: SNHLY and FYNNEI. CDR3 sequence: CASSPDGGLNGYTF. CDR3 nucleotide sequence: TGTGCCAGCAGTCCCGATGGAGGATTGAACGGCTACACCTTC.

This clone appeared a few times. The rearrangement joins TRBV19 to TRBJ2-1; 8 positions agree with TRBD1. V gave up 5 bases and J gave up 8 bases; unmatched junction bases: 23. This CDR3 contains 19 residues. CDR1 and CDR2 (germline): LNHDA, SQIVND (reference sequence). The CDR3 spells CASSPPPTGEVPAGDEQFF. The CDR3 coding sequence is TGTGCCAGTAGTCCCCCCCCGACAGGGGAAGTGCCCGCCGGGGATGAGCAGTTCTTC.

The rearrangement uses TRBV30 and TRBJ2-7; D uncertain. The germline V gene encodes CDR1 GTSNPN and CDR2 SVGIG (reference sequence). V shed 0 bases and J shed 0 bases, with 6 bases lying between them. The CDR3 runs to 13 residues. The CDR3 DNA sequence: TGTGCCTGGAGTGTTTTGGGCTCCTACGAGCAGTACTTC. Encoded protein: CAWSVLGSYEQYF. The whole variable domain, remainder taken from reference TRBV30 and TRBJ2-7, is SQTIHQWPATLVQPVGSPLSLECTVEGTSNPNLYWYRQAAGRGLQLLFYSVGIGQISSEVPQNLSASRPQDRQFILSSKKLLLSDSGFYLCAWSVLGSYEQYFGPGTRLTVT.

This clone was counted a few times. This rearrangement joins TRBV4-1 to TRBJ2-7; TRBD2 matches 10 bases. The CDR3 is made up of 15 amino acids. Germline assignment: CDR1 MGHRA and CDR2 YSYEKL. The V segment lost 1 base and the J segment 6 bases; nucleotides outside the gene matches: 6. CDR3 amino acids: CASSQAVAGGREQYF. The CDR3 DNA follows: TGCGCCAGCAGCCAAGCGGTAGCGGGGGGACGCGAGCAGTACTTC.